This T cell receptor (beta chain) was identified during a study of blood T cell repertoires in COVID-19. Authors' analysis steps: Estimates of nucleated cell counts were drawn from the amplification of reference gene primers. Sequenced by immunoSEQ multiplex PCR; TCRdb stores in-frame clones only, minus some. V and J calls and clone size come straight from that table; D and trimming were deduced from the DNA. The sample lists more than 95,000 clones, roughly 82% occurring once. Source material: peripheral blood. This clonotype was obtained from a man aged 55 to 70 with acute or convalescent COVID-19.

The chain's CDR3 is CASSIGAGSNYGYTF. The DNA of the CDR3 is TGTGCCAGTAGTATAGGGGCAGGTTCTAACTATGGCTACACCTTC. The gene calls are TRBV19 and TRBJ1-2, with D hard to call. The CDR3 extends over 15 amino acids. The germline V gene has CDR1 LNHDA and CDR2 SQIVND (reference sequence). V lost 1 base and J 0 bases, leaving 9 bases between the germline ends.